There are many counts of the clone carrying this TCR beta chain. The sample belongs to a study of cytomegalovirus exposure and HLA in healthy donors. The CDR3 is 13 amino acids. Germline CDR1 and CDR2: SNHLY and FYNNEI. V was clipped by 3 bases and J by 7 bases, with 7 bases between them. The PCR made use of 60 Vbeta and 13 Jbeta primers. The assay was immunoSEQ multiplex PCR, and TCRdb's table has in-frame clones only and misses some. The table records 80,000 to 130,000 clones, roughly four fifths of them present only once. The sequence was collected from a male donor in good health and CMV-seropositive. The chain links TRBV2 to TRBJ1-6, with D possibly matching TRBD1 (5 bases). Sequenced input: PBMCs. CDR3 coding DNA: TGTGCCAGCAGTGACAGGGAAAATTCACCCCTCCACTTT. Protein: CASSDRENSPLHF.